This TCR beta chain stems from a study of T cell responses to AZD1222 COVID-19 vaccine. Study-wide results and limits: Baseline seropositivity characterized only six or seven AZD1222 recipients. Regions 160-218 and 743-854 dominated among vaccine-associated CD4 TCRs spanning spike.

Comment on this clone: Antigen: not known.

Using immunoSEQ multiplex PCR, the repertoire was profiled, and TCRdb retains in-frame clones only, with some absent. The data hold 130,000 to 150,000 clones, with about 90% observed a single time. Trimming shortened V by 4 bases and J by 5 bases, and 18 bases separated the two germline ends. CDR1 is KGHSH and CDR2 is LQKENI in the germline V gene. The CDR3 runs 16 residues. The gene calls are TRBV18 and TRBJ2-1; D uncertain. The sample was peripheral blood, taken on day 0 of AZD1222 vaccination. The sequence was collected from an adult in good health. The CDR3 region has the DNA TGTGCCAGCTCACGAGTGGGTAGGTCTGGAGACAATGAGCAGTTCTTC. Translation: CASSRVGRSGDNEQFF. Together with reference TRBV18 and TRBJ2-1, the CDR3 gives the full variable domain: NAGVMQNPRHLVRRRGQEARLRCSPMKGHSHVYWYRQLPEEGLKFMVYLQKENIIDESGMPKERFSAEFPKEGPSILRIQQVVRGDSAAYFCASSRVGRSGDNEQFFGPGTRLTVL.